This record looks at one T cell receptor beta chain sequence and its context. This specimen comes from a study of glioma-infiltrating T cells after dendritic cell vaccination. V was clipped by 4 bases and J by 5 bases; unmatched bases: 9. Germline CDR1 SGDLS, CDR2 YYNGEE. The length of the CDR3 is 15 residues. The data were produced by immunoSEQ multiplex PCR, yet TCRdb's version contains in-frame clones alone and is incomplete. The table includes roughly 41,000 clones, almost 85% detected once. The chain links TRBV9 to TRBJ2-7, with TRBD1 matching 10 bases. The sequence came from a human donor with glioblastoma. The specimen was blood, collected before dendritic cell vaccination. The CDR3 sequence: CASSTRDRGLDEQYF. CDR3 nucleotides: TGTGCCAGCAGCACCCGGGACAGGGGACTCGACGAGCAGTACTTC.